The next 17 T cell receptor beta chains were all read from a single sample in a study of blood T cell repertoires in COVID-19. TCRdb's table, derived via immunoSEQ multiplex PCR, lists solely in-frame clones and lacks some. In the table there are a few hundred thousand clones, roughly 89% of which are singletons. The sequenced material came from peripheral blood. All receptors derive from a middle-aged woman who had recovered from COVID-19.

V and J are TRBV10-2 and TRBJ2-2, with D possibly being TRBD2 (5 bases). CDR3 size: 15 residues. Per the germline V gene, CDR1 is WSHSY and CDR2 is SAAADI. Trimming took off 5 bases at V and 5 bases at J, with 15 bases between the two ends. In DNA form, the CDR3 reads TGCGCCAGCAGTAACCCGATGGGGAGTACCGGGGAGCTGTTTTTT. Translation gives CASSNPMGSTGELFF.

V gene TRBV11-3 combines with J gene TRBJ2-5, with TRBD1 identical over 8 bases. Germline V gene sequence: CDR1 SGHNT, CDR2 YENEEA. CDR3 length: 16 amino acids. J lost 4 bases, V lost 5 bases, and 12 bases had no gene match. The CDR3 here is CASSPNPGQGGETQYF. The CDR3 DNA follows: TGTGCCAGCAGCCCGAACCCTGGACAGGGCGGAGAGACCCAGTACTTC.

V usage is TRBV20-1 and J usage is TRBJ2-3; no reliable D call. Germline CDR1 DFQATT, CDR2 SNEGSKA (reference sequence). Trimming removed 2 bases from V and 5 bases from J, with 5 bases in between. This CDR3 contains 11 residues. CDR3: CSARWLDTQYF. In DNA form, the CDR3 reads TGCAGTGCTAGATGGCTAGATACGCAGTATTTT.

The chain carries TRBV13 and TRBJ2-3; TRBD1 agrees at 8 bases. This CDR3 has 15 amino acids. Trimming at V came to 2 bases and at J to 4 bases, leaving 5 bases not matched to a gene. From germline, CDR1 is PRHDT and CDR2 FYEKMQ (reference sequence). The CDR3 coding sequence is TGTGCCAGCAGCTTATCGCCGGGACAGGCAGATACGCAGTATTTT. Protein: CASSLSPGQADTQYF.

This clone showed up just once. The rearrangement links TRBV3-1 (or the pseudogene TRBV3-2) to TRBJ2-3, with 7 bases that match TRBD2. The ends lost 2 bases at V and 0 bases at J; junction bases unmatched: 11. Germline V gene sequence: CDR1 LGHDT, CDR2 YNNKEL (reference sequence). The CDR3 contains 18 residues. This chain's CDR3 is CASSQMAGELPSTDTQYF. The DNA for the CDR3 is TGTGCCAGCAGCCAAATGGCGGGGGAACTTCCTAGCACAGATACGCAGTATTTT.

V gene TRBV3-1 (or the pseudogene TRBV3-2) combines with J gene TRBJ2-1; 13 bases are shared with TRBD2. Germline V gene sequence: CDR1 LGHDT, CDR2 YNNKEL (reference sequence). The CDR3 runs 17 residues. Germline trimming cut 4 bases from V and 7 bases from J; bases unmatched to any gene: 10. CDR3 sequence reads: CASSRSSGLAGANEQFF. CDR3 DNA: TGTGCCAGCAGCCGAAGTAGTGGACTAGCGGGAGCGAATGAGCAGTTCTTC.

This clone was picked up one time. J is TRBJ2-2 and V is TRBV15; D unresolved. The CDR3 sequence is 13 residues long. The V gene's germline CDR1 is LNHNV and CDR2 YYDKDF (reference sequence). V lost 4 bases and J lost 4, with 7 bases in between. CDR3 nucleotides: TGTGCCACCAGCATTGCCAGCACCGGGGAGCTGTTTTTT. Amino acid sequence: CATSIASTGELFF.

The chain has TRBV2 and TRBJ2-5; D possibly corresponds to TRBD2 (6 bases). Germline CDR1 reads SNHLY; CDR2 reads FYNNEI. The CDR3 is 14 residues long. V was trimmed by 4 bases and J by 0 bases, leaving 9 bases between them. The DNA for the CDR3 is TGTGCCAGCAGTGGCGGGAACTACCAAGAGACCCAGTACTTC. Translation: CASSGGNYQETQYF.

This chain joins TRBV3-1 (or the pseudogene TRBV3-2) and TRBJ2-1, with D maybe TRBD2 (6 bases). The V gene's germline CDR1 is LGHDT and CDR2 YNNKEL (reference sequence). CDR3 length equals 15 residues. V lost 2 bases, J lost 1 base, and 9 bases lay in between. CDR3 loop: CASSQSGGSYNEQFF. In DNA, the CDR3 is TGTGCCAGCAGCCAAAGCGGAGGGTCCTACAATGAGCAGTTCTTC.

The chain is built from TRBV2 and TRBJ2-4; possibly TRBD2 for D (6 bases). Trimming shortened V by 4 bases and J by 0 bases, and 13 bases separated the two germline ends. The CDR3 runs to 16 residues. Germline CDR1 and CDR2: SNHLY and FYNNEI. The CDR3 region is CASSVAGSVAKNIQYF. CDR3 DNA: TGTGCCAGCAGTGTGGCGGGATCGGTAGCCAAAAACATTCAGTACTTC. Together with reference TRBV2 and TRBJ2-4, the CDR3 gives the full variable domain: EPEVTQTPSHQVTQMGQEVILRCVPISNHLYFYWYRQILGQKVEFLVSFYNNEISEKSEIFDDQFSVERPDGSNFTLKIRSTKLEDSAMYFCASSVAGSVAKNIQYFGAGTRLSVL.

This clone was recorded once. The V gene is TRBV5-1, the J gene TRBJ1-1; TRBD1 is a possible D gene (6 bases). The CDR3 has 15 amino acids. Trimming left V 0 bases short and J 1 base short, with 10 bases between. Germline V lookup: CDR1 SGHRS, CDR2 YFSETQ. This chain's CDR3 is CASSLDLGANTEAFF. DNA for the CDR3: TGCGCCAGCAGCTTGGATTTGGGGGCGAACACTGAAGCTTTCTTT.

The genes are TRBV6-2 or TRBV6-3 and TRBJ1-6; 8 bases are a match to TRBD1. Per the germline V gene, CDR1 is MNHEY and CDR2 is SVGEGT. The junction had 5 bases not matched to a gene; V was cut back by 4 bases and J by 0 bases. This CDR3 has 17 amino acids. CDR3 DNA sequence: TGTGCCAGCAGTTCCGGACAGGGCAGCTCCTATAATTCACCCCTCCACTTT. Translation: CASSSGQGSSYNSPLHF.

V gene TRBV7-3 combines with J gene TRBJ2-3; D perhaps matches TRBD2 (6 bases). Per the germline V gene, CDR1 is SGHTA and CDR2 is FQGTGA. The CDR3 runs 14 residues. Trimming removed 5 bases from V and 4 bases from J, with 13 bases in between. This CDR3 is CASSQTSPPDTQYF. The CDR3 bases are TGTGCCAGCAGCCAGACTAGTCCCCCAGATACGCAGTATTTT.

This chain joins TRBV28 and TRBJ2-7; the D is unclear. V was trimmed by 6 bases and J by 0 bases, leaving 6 bases between them. There are 12 residues in the CDR3. Germline V gene sequence: CDR1 MDHEN, CDR2 SYDVKM. This CDR3 reads CASSAISYEQYF. The CDR3 DNA sequence: TGTGCCAGCAGCGCGATCTCCTACGAGCAGTACTTC.

V usage is TRBV11-3 and J usage is TRBJ1-6; 10 bases agree with TRBD1. The V gene end was trimmed by 2 bases and the J gene end by 8 bases; junction bases not matched to a gene: 6. This CDR3 has 16 amino acids. Germline V lookup: CDR1 SGHNT, CDR2 YENEEA. The CDR3 nucleotides read TGTGCCAGCAGCTTACCGGGACAGGGGCCGTATTCACCCCTCCACTTT. It yields the protein CASSLPGQGPYSPLHF.

The V gene is TRBV9, the J gene TRBJ2-2, with 9 positions matching TRBD2. This CDR3 is 15 amino acids long. Unmatched junction bases numbered 3, after V lost 4 bases and J lost 2 bases. Germline loops: CDR1 SGDLS, CDR2 YYNGEE. CDR3 DNA: TGTGCCAGCAGCCCCGGGACTAGCAACACCGGGGAGCTGTTTTTT. It yields the protein CASSPGTSNTGELFF.

This chain uses TRBV2 with TRBJ2-7; maybe TRBD2 (5 bases). The germline CDR1 and CDR2 sequences are SNHLY and FYNNEI. V was cut by 5 bases and J by 4 bases, with 9 bases left in between. The length of the CDR3 is 12 residues. As DNA, the CDR3 is TGTGCCAGCAGTTTGGGCGGGTACGAGCAGTACTTC. This gives the protein CASSLGGYEQYF.